This T cell receptor (beta chain) appears in the sequencing data of a study of blood T cells in healthy people across ages. Findings of the study overall: A conclusive naive versus antigen-experienced comparison was prevented by the unsorted PBMCs.

Notes on this clonotype: Its antigen is still unknown.

Total RNA, at least 6 micrograms per sample, was extracted from PBMCs. Together with a sample-barcoded 5' primer, a J-beta primer mix was included in a second PCR lasting roughly 6 to 12 cycles. Every sample gave at least 3 million paired-end reads containing CDR3. MiXCR, applied by TCRdb to the 5' RACE reads, yields one record per CDR3 protein. Of about 580,000 distinct CDR3 sequences detected, around 48% appear once; the ten largest clones hold around 23%. Sequencing was done on a sample of blood. This receptor was identified in a man aged 80 or over in good health.

CDR3 bases: TGTGCCAGCAGCTTTCTCGGGGGACAGTCAAATTCACCCCTCCACTTT. Amino acid sequence: CASSFLGGQSNSPLHF. The chain joins TRBV7-2 to TRBJ1-6; 7 nucleotides match TRBD1. This CDR3 comprises 16 residues. In germline, CDR1 is SGHTA, CDR2 FQGNSA. The V and J ends lost 3 bases and 7 bases, in that order; junction bases with no gene match: 9. Based on the CDR3 plus reference TRBV7-2 and TRBJ1-6, the full variable domain is GAGVSQSPSNKVTEKGKDVELRCDPISGHTALYWYRQSLGQGLEFLIYFQGNSAPDKSGLPSDRFSAERTGGSVSTLTIQRTQQEDSAVYLCASSFLGGQSNSPLHFGNGTRLTVT.